Below, 11 T cell receptor beta chains from the same sample are listed, as sequenced in a study of tissue T cells after allogeneic stem cell transplantation. TCRdb keeps only in-frame clones here, not all; method: immunoSEQ multiplex PCR. The table has 8,000 or so clones, under 50% seen once. Time point in this sample: mouse harvest day 7 after allogeneic transplant. The graft held 10^6 splenic CD5+ T cells and 10^7 T-cell-depleted bone marrow cells. The sequenced sample consisted of gut tissue. These receptors were collected from a female BALB/c mouse given C57BL/6 T cells with graft-versus-host disease after an allogeneic hematopoietic cell transplant.

In its sample, this clone was seen once. Mouse germline and gene names are used. This chain's CDR3 is CASSLRDTLYF. The DNA read from the CDR3 is TGTGCCAGCAGCTTAAGGGATACGCTCTAT. J is TRBJ1-3 and V is TRBV3; D gene uncertain. The read gets to within 1 residue of the CDR3 end, and the germline J gene fills in the rest. Trimming removed 2 bases at V and 8 bases at J, with 4 bases between. The CDR3 loop spans 11 amino acids. Per the germline V gene, CDR1 is SNHLY and CDR2 is FYNGKV (reference sequence).

This clone was detected only a few times. Germline and genes: mouse. The read halts 1 residue ahead of the CDR3 end, with the missing end drawn from the germline J gene. V usage is TRBV26 and J usage is TRBJ1-5; D not certain. The V end lost 3 bases, the J end lost 4 bases, and 4 bases lay between the germline ends. Germline CDR1 and CDR2: KGHPV and FQNQEV (reference sequence). This CDR3 is 12 amino acids long. CDR3 protein: CASSLQNQAPLF. Incomplete CDR3 DNA: TGTGCCAGCAGTCTCCAGAACCAGGCTCCGCTT.

As concerns this clone: All gene names here are mouse names. The observed sequence ends 1 residue before the CDR3 terminus, with the missing tail filled in from the germline J gene. The V and J genes are TRBV3 and TRBJ2-2, with 7 positions matching TRBD1. The CDR3 is made up of 14 amino acids. CDR1 and CDR2 from the germline V gene are SNHLY and FYNGKV (reference sequence). V shed 4 bases, J shed 2 bases, and the junction held 1 base outside the gene matches. CDR3 sequence reads: CASSSRGNTGQLYF. The CDR3 DNA, read in part, is TGTGCCAGCAGCTCCAGGGGGAACACCGGGCAGCTCTAC.

On this clone: The germline and genes are mouse ones. The sequence runs out 1 residue before the end of the CDR3; the remainder is reconstructed from the germline J gene. The genes are TRBV3 and TRBJ1-2, with a weak D call TRBD1 (5 bases). Germline loops: CDR1 SNHLY, CDR2 FYNGKV (reference sequence). V dropped 1 base and J dropped 4 bases, with 10 bases sitting between them. The CDR3 runs to 14 residues. CDR3 protein: CASSLGGAGSDYTF. CDR3 DNA, as far as it was read: TGTGCCAGCAGCTTAGGGGGCGCCGGCTCCGACTACACC.

This clone was seen a single time. Germline and genes here are mouse. The CDR3 is cut off 1 residue early in the read; its end comes from the germline J gene. The J gene is TRBJ2-3, the V gene TRBV26, with D maybe TRBD1 (5 bases). V was shortened by 5 bases and J by 0 bases, with 9 bases between the two germline ends. The CDR3 runs 14 residues. Germline V gene data show CDR1 as KGHPV and CDR2 as FQNQEV (reference sequence). The covered CDR3 bases are TGTGCCAGCAGTGTCCAGGGAAGTGCAGAAACGCTGTAT. Protein: CASSVQGSAETLY. The full-length CDR3 reads as CASSVQGSAETLYF.

With respect to this clone: Mouse germline and gene names are used. The CDR3 extends 1 residue past the end of the read, so its final part is completed from the germline J gene. V usage is TRBV12-1 and J usage is TRBJ2-5; 12 bases map to TRBD2. CDR3 length equals 15 residues. V lost 2 bases, J lost 6 bases, and 5 bases stayed unmatched. CDR1 and CDR2 from the germline V gene are SGHSN and HYEKVE. The sequenced CDR3 bases are TGTGCCAGCTCTCCCGACTGGGGGGGCGCGGACACCCAGTAC. Translated: CASSPDWGGADTQY. The whole CDR3 reads CASSPDWGGADTQYF.

This clone is deemed medium-sized. The genes are named according to mouse. The read gets to within 1 residue of the CDR3 end, and the germline J gene fills in the rest. The V call is TRBV12-1, the J call TRBJ2-7; TRBD1 matches at 7 bases. Germline values: CDR1 SGHSN, CDR2 HYEKVE. J was trimmed by 2 bases and V by 2 bases; bases with no gene match: 5. The CDR3 has 14 amino acids. CDR3: CASSPRDRAYEQYF. The DNA read from the CDR3 is TGTGCCAGCTCTCCCCGGGACAGAGCCTATGAACAGTAC.

Comment on this clone: Germline and genes here are mouse. Read data end 1 residue before the CDR3 end; the end is taken from the germline J gene. V gene TRBV23 combines with J gene TRBJ2-5; TRBD2 reflects the table's D call only, with no check against the DNA. Germline assignment: CDR1 KGHTA and CDR2 FQNQQP. The CDR3 runs to 15 residues. The sequenced CDR3 bases are TGCTCCAGCAGTCTCGACTGGGGGGGCGCGGACACCCAGTAC. Translation: CSSSLDWGGADTQY. The whole CDR3 sequence is CSSSLDWGGADTQYF.

As concerns this clone: Gene names denote mouse genes. Sequencing ends 1 residue short of the CDR3 end; the germline J gene provides the rest. The chain is built from TRBV5 and TRBJ1-6, with 11 positions matching TRBD1. TRBJ1-6 is reported as an ORF; its role is uncertain. This CDR3 contains 15 residues. CDR1 is LGHNA, CDR2 YNLKQL, per germline (reference sequence). V trimming: 1 base; J trimming: 7 bases; junction bases outside the gene matches: 0. The CDR3 bases that were read are TGTGCCAGCAGCCAAGGGACAGGGGGCAATTCGCCCCTCTAC. It yields the protein CASSQGTGGNSPLY. The entire CDR3 protein is CASSQGTGGNSPLYF.

Comment on this clone: Mouse germline and gene names are used. The read falls 1 residue short of the CDR3 end, and the missing part is taken from the germline J gene. J is TRBJ1-6 and V is TRBV26; D uncertain. TRBJ1-6 is recorded as an ORF, its role being uncertain. Looked up from germline, CDR1 is KGHPV and CDR2 is FQNQEV (reference sequence). V lost 6 bases, J lost 0 bases, and 6 bases lay in between. CDR3 size: 14 residues. The CDR3 bases that were read are TGTGCCAGCAGCCCTTATTCCTATAATTCGCCCCTCTAC. Protein sequence: CASSPYSYNSPLY. The whole CDR3 region reads CASSPYSYNSPLYF.

This clone was detected once. Gene and germline names: mouse. The observed sequence ends 1 residue before the CDR3 terminus, with the missing tail filled in from the germline J gene. The chain couples TRBV12-1 to TRBJ1-6, with 7 bases identical to TRBD1. TRBJ1-6 is sorted into the ORF group, with uncertain function. From germline, CDR1 is SGHSN and CDR2 HYEKVE. Trimming removed 4 bases from V and 0 bases from J; junction bases left unmatched: 5. The CDR3 covers 16 residues. Partial CDR3 DNA: TGTGCCAGCTCCCGACAGGGTTATTCCTATAATTCGCCCCTCTAC. This sequence encodes CASSRQGYSYNSPLY. The complete CDR3 sequence is CASSRQGYSYNSPLYF.